This T cell receptor beta chain was sequenced during a study of cytomegalovirus exposure and HLA in healthy donors (dated by TCRdb to about 2017). Broadly, across the study: According to an earlier analysis of a few hundred of the donors, about 180 million T cells yielded over 90 million unique TCR beta sequences and more than 250 Gb of sequence data. Because of strong linkage in the cohort, a few DR-DQ haplotypes were treated as single units for association and clustering. High-throughput TCR immunosequencing, statistical association of individual TCRs with disease status, and machine learning were combined to predict cytomegalovirus infection status. Typing coverage differed by locus: A, B, C, DRB1 and DQB1 were typed in roughly 629-640 donors, DQA1 in about 500, DPA1 in 600 to 610, and DPB1 in 472. The study profiled the T cell repertoires of under 850 subjects by immunosequencing and related them to cytomegalovirus serostatus. Alongside the repertoire data, information on donor age, sex, ethnicity and CMV serostatus was compiled. To study patterns of TCR occurrence, a later analysis re-analyzed previously published TCR beta repertoires from several hundred donors and added high-resolution HLA genotyping. HLA typing included class I and class II loci at four-digit resolution. An early release covering roughly 640 HLA-typed donors comprised approximately 290 gigabases of sequencing data and tens of millions of unique TCR sequences. Every discovery cohort repertoire had been produced on one sequencing platform. In a later genetic analysis, genome-wide SNP genotypes for 398 of the 666 donors were used, and that subset was treated as a discovery cohort. In addition to the first cohort of around 670 subjects, a separate validation cohort of 120 different subjects was used. The later analysis used no new phenotypic data to find candidate immune exposures, relying instead on TCR beta sequences and their occurrence across donors. Among some 400 genotyped donors of the cohort, an average of around 240,000 unique TCR beta nucleotide sequences was sequenced per donor, of which roughly 17% were non-productive. The aim of the study was to test whether cataloging public T cell receptors could identify signatures of past pathogen exposure. In an earlier analysis of a few hundred of the donors, high-throughput TCR beta sequencing was used to judge whether each TCR beta V gene segment behaved as functional or pseudogenic. Of the approximately 400 genotyped donors, over 70% fell in the genetic ancestry cluster associated with self-reported Caucasian donors. What the work shows at the level of the full study, not this receptor alone: A later analysis reported that several top co-occurrence clusters appeared linked to parvovirus B19, influenza, CMV and Epstein-Barr virus. In an earlier analysis of approximately 590 of the donors, most TCR beta V segments appeared in productive rearrangements about 90% or about 30% of the time, broadly matching IMGT annotations. The earlier analysis of fewer than 750 of the donors excluded some 15 rarely observed V segments, including chromosome 9 orphons, because counts were too low. In a later genetic analysis, a missense DCLRE1C variant was associated with V-gene and J-gene trimming of TCR beta chains, and the association was replicated in an independent cohort. A few of the identified cytomegalovirus-associated TCR beta chains were confirmed in vitro to be specific for cytomegalovirus antigens. The authors suggested that the approach could potentially be extended to other disease states and immunological phenotypes. For the cohort, immune exposure information was limited to CMV serostatus. Sequencing depth was assumed to be roughly uniform across donors in the presence/absence analyses, though that assumption may not hold. A later analysis found that most CMV-associated TCR beta chains appeared HLA-restricted, with HLA associations seemingly driven largely by CMV exposure. In a later analysis, TCR association rates were found to vary across HLA loci, with the most associated TCRs seen for DRB1 alleles and the fewest for HLA-C alleles. Because HLA typing was unavailable for some donors at each locus, only the typed subset was used in association tests. The study gave a list of 150 to 200 TCR beta chains associated with cytomegalovirus. Compared with equally common non-associated chains, HLA-associated TCR beta chains in a later analysis were more clonally expanded and had lower generation probabilities. Some IMGT-functional V segments, including TRBV6-2 and TRBV6-3, could not be told apart with the 87-base-pair reads, so those segments were excluded. In a later analysis, 15,000 to 20,000 TCR beta sequences were associated with specific HLA alleles at a false discovery rate of 0.05. The classifier was reported to diagnose cytomegalovirus status with high specificity and sensitivity in both the original and validation cohorts. According to a later genetic analysis, donors in an Asian-associated ancestry cluster had fewer N-insertions in productive TCRs than the approximately 610-donor mean. When HLA alleles, especially DR and DQ, strongly co-occurred, TCR associations were difficult to assign to individual alleles. Linkage disequilibrium might explain the correlated functional status among segregating V segments, but an unknown experimental factor could not be excluded. While some public TCRs were present in many individuals, most TCR sequences turned up only very rarely across donors. The cohort was sequenced for TCR beta chains only, and without alpha or paired-chain data the features that could be detected were limited. A further reported finding was that TCR beta sequences accurately predicted the HLA-A and HLA-B alleles for most subjects in the first cohort. A cluster of highly shared sequence variants was judged likely to represent a technical artifact of the sequencing pipeline.

Turning to this clone: Its binding antigen is unknown. Per-nucleotide qualities are absent, and no much larger clonotype sits a single base away.

Library construction relied on the immunoSEQ multiplex PCR assay. For the multiplex PCR, a mixture combining 60 forward primers for TCR Vbeta segments and 13 reverse primers for TCR Jbeta segments was used. The CDR3 region of rearranged TCR beta genes was amplified from genomic DNA with a multiplex PCR assay. The Illumina HiSeq System was used to sequence the amplified TCR beta libraries as 87-base-pair reads. The study's own analysis went as follows. A later analysis tallied approximately 87 million unique TCR beta chains across the 650 to 750 repertoires, and about 12 million of those chains were shared by two or more donors. To remove PCR and sequencing errors, raw reads were error-corrected and collapsed into unique sequences using a nearest-neighbor algorithm that merged closely related sequences. To assign V, D and J gene segments, CDR3 sequences were aligned to IMGT reference sequences. For a sequence to be retained, a match of at least six nucleotides to both a V gene segment and a J gene segment was required. A rearrangement counted as productive if the CDR3 had no stop codons and remained in frame with V and J, and every other rearrangement counted as non-productive. CDR3 was defined according to IMGT convention as the region running from the second conserved V-encoded cysteine to the conserved J-encoded phenylalanine. In an earlier analysis of roughly 580 of the donors, sequences lacking an unambiguous match to a single V gene segment were excluded. In an earlier analysis of 450 to 750 of the donors, a V segment was called functional when productive rearrangements were above 56.7%, and segregating when the standard deviation between donors exceeded 5%. To diagnose cytomegalovirus status from the catalog of TCR beta chain sequences, a statistical classification framework was built. V and J gene assignment, in a later analysis, came from comparing TCR nucleotide sequences with IMGT/GENE-DB human TR gene sequences. Using the TCRdist pipeline, a later analysis assigned CDR3 sequences along with most-parsimonious VDJ recombination scenarios. A later analysis defined each TCR beta chain by its CDR3 amino acid sequence plus V-gene family, and excluded reads lacking a unique V-gene family. In a later analysis, around 600 highly shared, low-generation-probability nucleotide sequences were removed to address suspected cross-contamination and a sequencing artifact. In a later analysis, a clonal expansion index for each public chain was calculated from normalized within-repertoire ranks of inferred template counts. Generation probabilities in a later analysis came from a VDJ recombination model fitted to out-of-frame rearrangements, and those results were checked against IGoR. Hypergeometric tests were used in a later analysis to score TCR-TCR, TCR-HLA and TCR-CMV co-occurrence, with a repertoire-size bias correction applied to the TCR pairs. False discovery rates were estimated in a later analysis by permuting HLA or CMV assignments 20 times. In a later analysis, co-occurring TCRs were grouped using DBSCAN, with TCRdist sequence similarity added in when clustering inside HLA-allele-positive subsets. Repertoires with fewer than 30,000 or more than 120,000 public chains were left out of co-occurrence clustering, as were five repertoires with anomalous nucleotide sharing. TCRdb provides this immuneACCESS table in a form limited to in-frame rearrangements. Some clones are lacking; in checked studies, under half of them reflect an unresolved V gene, and why the rest are absent is not known. V and J calls and clone size are given by that table; D and trimming were obtained from the DNA. The sample table holds more than 85,000 clones, of which about 69% were seen once. In total, the top ten clones hold around 1.3% of the sample.

The cohort was made up of 500 to 850 healthy bone marrow donors. Cohort members were all nominally healthy when sampled, although unrecorded immune exposures were likely present. The donor tested CMV seronegative and was one of the 352 seronegative cohort members. Every donor gave a peripheral blood sample, and the peripheral blood mononuclear cells from that sample were used for TCR beta sequencing. The Qiagen DNeasy Blood Extraction Kit was used to extract genomic DNA from the blood cell samples. Measured from the cysteine to the phenylalanine, the CDR3 is 13 residues long. The DNA shown is the 39-base CDR3, in frame from base 1. CDR1 is given as SGHNT and CDR2 as YENEEA, both from the germline V gene. At the junction V is shortened by 2 bases and J by 9 bases, with 13 bases in between.

The clonotype was recovered from a man aged 35 to 55 in good health and CMV-seronegative. The rearranged segments are TRBV11-3 and TRBJ1-2; the D gene is perhaps TRBD1, from 5 matching bases. Material: PBMCs. The CDR3 corresponds to CASSLYRGDRYTF. The nucleotide sequence is TGTGCCAGCAGCTTATATCGGGGGGACCGCTACACCTTC.